The 32 T cell receptor beta chains below come from one sample, sequenced in a study of T cells in women clearing cervical HPV infection. Profiled with immunoSEQ multiplex PCR; TCRdb holds only in-frame clones, not every one. This listing includes tens of thousands of clones. Material for sequencing was blood buffy coat. All receptors derive from a woman aged 18 to 75 with a cervical HPV16 infection that either progressed to CIN3+ or cleared (not recorded which).

Note on this clone: The read is 3 residues too short to cover the CDR3 end, so that end is filled in from the germline J gene. The chain combines TRBV7-2 with TRBJ2-7; 8 nucleotides agree with TRBD2. This CDR3 contains 15 residues. Germline CDR1 reads SGHTA; CDR2 reads FQGNSA. V lost 2 bases and J lost 5; bases outside the gene matches: 8. This CDR3 reads CASSLPGGARDEQYF. CDR3 DNA, as far as it was read: TGTGCCAGCAGCTTACCCGGGGGGGCTCGGGACGAG.

With respect to this clone: From the germline J gene comes the end of the CDR3, since the read stops 3 residues before it. V and J are TRBV7-6 and TRBJ2-1; 15 nucleotides match TRBD2. The germline gives CDR1 SGHVS, CDR2 FNYEAQ. The CDR3 contains 17 residues. V lost 2 bases, J lost 9 bases, and 8 bases stayed unmatched. CDR3 DNA (partial): TGTGCCAGCAGCTTACTCGGACTAGCGGGGGGGCTGGGTGAG. Its protein is CASSLLGLAGGLGE. The entire CDR3 protein reads CASSLLGLAGGLGEQFF.

About this clone: The observed sequence ends 3 residues before the CDR3 terminus, with the missing tail filled in from the germline J gene. The chain has TRBV7-3 and TRBJ2-3; D remains unclear. The CDR3 is 13 residues long. Trimming took off 5 bases at V and 2 bases at J, with 8 bases between the two ends. CDR1 and CDR2 from the germline V gene are SGHTA and FQGTGA. CDR3 DNA, as far as it was read: TGTGCCAGCAGCCTACTAAACACAGATACG. It yields the protein CASSLLNTDT. The full CDR3 sequence reads CASSLLNTDTQYF.

Remarks on this clone: The read finishes 3 residues shy of the CDR3 end, and the germline J gene is used to complete it. This chain links TRBV7-9 with TRBJ2-7; 10 nucleotides agree with TRBD1. Germline V gene lookup returns CDR1 SEHNR and CDR2 FQNEAQ (reference sequence). J gave up 3 bases and V 3 bases, and 5 bases lay outside the gene matches. The CDR3 loop spans 15 amino acids. The sequenced part of the CDR3 DNA is TGTGCCAGCAGCTTTTTTCGGGACAGGGGCTACGAG. This gives the protein CASSFFRDRGYE. The whole CDR3 sequence is CASSFFRDRGYEQYF.

To note about this clone: The read terminates 3 residues before the CDR3 end, so the remaining end is supplied by the germline J gene. The chain uses TRBV5-1 and TRBJ1-2; D remains unclear. The CDR3 is 16 residues long. CDR1 SGHRS and CDR2 YFSETQ come from the germline V gene. CDR3 DNA (partial): TGCGCCAGCAGCTTGACTAGGAGTACTAGCACAGATACC. Protein sequence: CASSLTRSTSTDT. The full CDR3 protein reads CASSLTRSTSTDTYTF. Combining the CDR3 with reference TRBV5-1 and TRBJ1-2 gives the whole variable domain KAGVTQTPRYLIKTRGQQVTLSCSPISGHRSVSWYQQTPGQGLQFLFEYFSETQRNKGNFPGRFSGRQFSNSRSEMNVSTLELGDSALYLCASSLTRSTSTDTYTFGSGTRLTVV.

To note about this clone: The read halts 3 residues ahead of the CDR3 end, with the missing end drawn from the germline J gene. The chain carries TRBV5-1 and TRBJ2-2; D is possibly TRBD1 (5 bases). The CDR3 contains 18 residues. V lost 0 bases to trimming and J lost 1 base, with 16 bases between them. The germline CDR1 and CDR2 sequences are SGHRS and YFSETQ. This CDR3 reads CASSLVPLDTLNTGELFF. The CDR3 DNA, read in part, is TGCGCCAGCAGCTTGGTCCCCCTGGACACCTTGAACACCGGGGAG.

Concerning this clone itself: The sequence runs out 3 residues before the end of the CDR3; the remainder is reconstructed from the germline J gene. This chain joins TRBV3-1 (or the pseudogene TRBV3-2) and TRBJ2-3; TRBD2 matches 11 bases. There are 16 residues in the CDR3. Germline CDR1 reads LGHDT; CDR2 reads YNNKEL (reference sequence). Unmatched junction bases numbered 5, after V lost 3 bases and J lost 3 bases. Incomplete CDR3 DNA: TGTGCCAGCAGCCACACCGGGACTAGCGGAACAGATACG. Translating it yields CASSHTGTSGTDT. The whole CDR3 sequence is CASSHTGTSGTDTQYF.

As to this clone: The read ends 3 residues shy of where the CDR3 ends; the end is completed using the germline J gene. The V call is TRBV19, the J call TRBJ1-2, with D possibly TRBD1 on 5 matching bases. This CDR3 contains 15 residues. In germline, CDR1 is LNHDA, CDR2 SQIVND (reference sequence). The CDR3 DNA, read in part, is TGTGCCAGTAGTTTTGGGGCCAACCCGGGATACGAC. Protein product: CASSFGANPGYD. The entire CDR3 reads CASSFGANPGYDYTF.

Concerning this clone: The CDR3 goes on 3 residues after the read ends, and that part is filled in from the germline J gene. The V gene is TRBV7-9, the J gene TRBJ1-4; D uncertain. This CDR3 contains 14 residues. Germline V gives CDR1 SEHNR, CDR2 FQNEAQ (reference sequence). The CDR3 reads CASSLDSFNSPLFF. CDR3 DNA (partial): TGTGCCAGCAGCTTAGACAGCTTTAATTCACCA.

Concerning this clone: Coverage ceases 3 residues before the CDR3 finishes, and the germline J gene fills in the end. The rearrangement uses TRBV3-1 (or the pseudogene TRBV3-2) and TRBJ2-4, with D tentatively TRBD2 (6 bases). Trimming removed 6 bases at V and 1 base at J, with 16 bases between. CDR1 and CDR2 from the germline V gene are LGHDT and YNNKEL (reference sequence). This CDR3 has 16 residues. CDR3 loop: CASRQRSGGAKNIQYF. Partial CDR3 DNA: TGTGCCAGCAGACAAAGAAGTGGGGGGGCCAAAAACATT.

Note on this clone: The observed sequence ends 3 residues before the CDR3 terminus, with the missing tail filled in from the germline J gene. The J gene is TRBJ1-5, the V gene TRBV19; D ambiguous. The CDR3 spans 12 residues. Trimming shortened V by 4 bases and J by 9 bases, and 10 bases separated the two germline ends. Germline loops: CDR1 LNHDA, CDR2 SQIVND (reference sequence). The part of the CDR3 DNA that was read is TGTGCCAGTAGTACCCCACAAGGGCCC. This gives the protein CASSTPQGP. The whole CDR3 protein is CASSTPQGPQHF.

On this clone itself: The CDR3 end falls 3 residues outside the read, so it is completed with the germline J gene. The chain couples TRBV29-1 to TRBJ2-3, with 16 positions matching TRBD2. The CDR3 is 14 amino acids. Germline V gene lookup returns CDR1 SQVTM and CDR2 ANQGSEA. The V gene end was trimmed by 6 bases and the J gene end by 3 bases; junction bases not matched to a gene: 0. The CDR3 DNA, read in part, is TGCAGCGTGGGACTAGCGGGGGGGACAGATACG. Protein product: CSVGLAGGTDT. The CDR3 in its entirety is CSVGLAGGTDTQYF.

CDR3 residues: CASRDGTGTEAFF. The sequenced CDR3 bases are TGCGCCAGCCGGGATGGGACTGGGACTGAA. This chain uses TRBV10-1 with TRBJ1-1; D possibly corresponds to TRBD1 (5 bases). The read ends 3 residues shy of where the CDR3 ends; the end is completed using the germline J gene. The V gene's germline CDR1 is WNHNN and CDR2 SYGVQD (reference sequence). The V gene lost 8 bases and the J gene lost 5 bases, with 15 bases spanning the gap. The CDR3 length is 13 residues.

With respect to this clone: From the germline J gene comes the end of the CDR3, since the read stops 3 residues before it. The chain uses TRBV20-1 and TRBJ1-1; no definite D call. Trimming shortened V by 3 bases and J by 1 base, and 9 bases separated the two germline ends. Germline CDR1 and CDR2: DFQATT and SNEGSKA (reference sequence). This CDR3 spans 13 amino acids. The CDR3 bases that were read are TGCAGTGCTAGTTCACAGAAGAACACTGAA. Translating gives CSASSQKNTE. The whole CDR3 protein is CSASSQKNTEAFF.

On this clone itself: The read comes to an end 3 residues before the CDR3 does, leaving the germline J gene to fill in the end. This sequence joins TRBV5-1 and TRBJ2-3, with 7 bases matching TRBD2. The CDR3 runs to 18 residues. The germline V gene has CDR1 SGHRS and CDR2 YFSETQ. CDR3 protein: CASSLGGMGGGIQETQYF. Incomplete CDR3 DNA: TGCGCCAGCAGCCTAGGCGGGATGGGGGGGGGAATTCAAGAGACG.

Concerning this clone: An end of the junction does not agree with germline; a read error may underlie this. The read comes to an end 3 residues before the CDR3 does, leaving the germline J gene to fill in the end. Other nucleotide sequences in the sample specify the same CDR3. V gene TRBV2 combines with J gene TRBJ1-3, with D perhaps matching TRBD1 (6 bases). The CDR3 runs to 15 residues. Germline CDR1 SNHLY, CDR2 FYNNEI. The CDR3 loop is CASRGGDLSGNTIYF. The covered CDR3 bases are TGTGCCAGCAGAGGGGGGGACCTCTCTGGAAACACG.

The CDR3 bases that were read are TGTGCCAGCAGGCGGACAGGGAACACCGGGGAG. Translating gives CASRRTGNTGE. The CDR3 as a whole reads CASRRTGNTGELFF. The V and J genes are TRBV9 and TRBJ2-2; 7 nucleotides match TRBD1. Coverage ceases 3 residues before the CDR3 finishes, and the germline J gene fills in the end. After removal of 5 bases from V and 1 base from J, the junction contained 2 bases not matched to a gene. This CDR3 spans 14 amino acids. Germline-derived CDR1 and CDR2 are SGDLS and YYNGEE.

Remarks on this clone: The sequence runs out 3 residues before the end of the CDR3; the remainder is reconstructed from the germline J gene. This rearrangement joins TRBV6-2 or TRBV6-3 to TRBJ2-2; perhaps D is TRBD1 or TRBD2 (5 bases each). V lost 10 bases and J lost 6, with 27 bases in between. This CDR3 region has 17 residues. In germline, CDR1 is MNHEY, CDR2 SVGEGT. The CDR3 loop is CATSTRGIVEFAGELFF. The part of the CDR3 DNA that was read is TGTGCCACCTCAACGAGGGGTATAGTGGAGTTTGCCGGGGAG.

On this clone itself: The read ends 3 residues shy of where the CDR3 ends; the end is completed using the germline J gene. The rearrangement joins TRBV20-1 to TRBJ2-1; 8 bases align to TRBD1. This CDR3 has 16 amino acids. Germline V gives CDR1 DFQATT, CDR2 SNEGSKA (reference sequence). V shed 5 bases and J 2 bases; nucleotides not matched to a gene: 11. This CDR3 is CSACDRGRSPYNEQFF. Partial CDR3 DNA: TGCAGTGCTTGCGACAGGGGCCGTTCCCCCTACAATGAG.

For this clone: The missing CDR3 end, 3 residues past where the read stops, is filled in from the germline J gene. The chain carries TRBV23-1 and TRBJ2-7, with TRBD1 identical over 7 bases. TRBV23-1 is known as an ORF, though its function is uncertain. V shed 2 bases and J 0 bases; nucleotides not matched to a gene: 7. CDR3 length: 16 amino acids. The covered CDR3 bases are TGCGCCAGCAGTCAACCGGACAGGAGGAGCTCCTACGAG. Translated, it gives CASSQPDRRSSYE. The CDR3 in its entirety is CASSQPDRRSSYEQYF.

With respect to this clone: The read terminates 3 residues ahead of where the CDR3 ends, so the germline J gene completes it. The gene calls are TRBV13 and TRBJ2-5, with D possibly matching TRBD1 (8 bases). This CDR3 contains 14 residues. Germline loops: CDR1 PRHDT, CDR2 FYEKMQ (reference sequence). The V gene lost 3 bases and the J gene lost 5 bases, with 13 bases spanning the gap. Here the CDR3 reads CASSLTGEGETQYF. CDR3 DNA, as far as it was read: TGTGCCAGCAGCTTGACAGGGGAGGGGGAGACC.

A word on this clone: Read sequence stops 3 residues before the CDR3 end, and the germline J gene provides the missing end. The V and J genes are TRBV2 and TRBJ2-2, with D tentatively TRBD1 (6 bases). Germline CDR1 reads SNHLY; CDR2 reads FYNNEI. The CDR3 is 14 amino acids. CDR3 in amino acids: CASGGGSYNSPLFF. The covered CDR3 bases are TGTGCCAGTGGTGGGGGCTCCTATAATTCACCG.

Regarding this clone: The read comes to an end 3 residues before the CDR3 does, leaving the germline J gene to fill in the end. V is TRBV11-2 and J is TRBJ2-3; D is unresolved. This CDR3 contains 15 residues. Looked up from germline, CDR1 is SGHAT and CDR2 is FQNNGV. The V end lost 8 bases, the J end lost 1 base, and 16 bases lay between the germline ends. CDR3 residues: CASLRQNSRTDTQYF. The CDR3 DNA, read in part, is TGTGCCAGCCTCAGGCAGAACTCCCGCACAGATACG. Filled out from reference TRBV11-2 and TRBJ2-3, the complete variable domain reads EAGVAQSPRYKIIEKRQSVAFWCNPISGHATLYWYQQILGQGPKLLIQFQNNGVVDDSQLPKDRFSAERLKGVDSTLKIQPAKLEDSAVYLCASLRQNSRTDTQYFGPGTRLTVL.

Regarding this clone: The sequenced fragment ends 3 residues before the CDR3 boundary, so the rest is inferred from the germline J gene. The same CDR3 can be traced to other DNA sequences in this sample. This chain joins TRBV20-1 and TRBJ1-3; 11 bases match TRBD1. The length of the CDR3 is 18 residues. V lost 1 base to trimming and J lost 3 bases; unmatched junction nucleotides: 11. Germline lookup yields CDR1 DFQATT and CDR2 SNEGSKA (reference sequence). CDR3 in amino acids: CSARGWGTGGRGGNTIYF. Partial CDR3 DNA: TGCAGTGCTAGAGGGTGGGGGACAGGGGGAAGGGGTGGAAACACC.

Turning to this clone: The observed sequence ends 3 residues before the CDR3 terminus, with the missing tail filled in from the germline J gene. The chain employs TRBV7-9 and TRBJ1-2, with D tentatively TRBD1 (5 bases). Trimming shortened V by 2 bases and J by 6 bases, and 13 bases separated the two germline ends. The CDR3 extends over 14 amino acids. Per the germline V gene, CDR1 is SEHNR and CDR2 is FQNEAQ (reference sequence). CDR3 in amino acids: CASSLPLTGHGYTF. CDR3 bases read: TGTGCCAGCAGCTTACCCCTAACAGGACATGGC.

About this clone: The read ends 3 residues before the CDR3 terminus; that terminus is restored from the germline J gene. V gene TRBV30 combines with J gene TRBJ2-3; unclear D gene. Trimming stripped 1 base from V and 0 bases from J, with 11 bases between. The CDR3 extends over 15 amino acids. CDR1 is GTSNPN and CDR2 is SVGIG in the germline V gene (reference sequence). Incomplete CDR3 DNA: TGTGCCTGGAGTGACGCAGGTTCTAGCACAGATACG. Protein product: CAWSDAGSSTDT. In full, the CDR3 is CAWSDAGSSTDTQYF.

About this clone itself: The CDR3 extends 3 residues past the end of the read, so its final part is completed from the germline J gene. The chain uses TRBV11-2 and TRBJ2-3; a possible D gene is TRBD1 (6 bases). V was shortened by 2 bases and J by 0 bases, with 6 bases between the two germline ends. The CDR3 sequence is 14 residues long. Germline V gene data show CDR1 as SGHAT and CDR2 as FQNNGV. The CDR3 bases that were read are TGTGCCAGCAGCTTAACAGGGAGCACAGATACG. Its translation is CASSLTGSTDT. The whole CDR3 protein is CASSLTGSTDTQYF.

On this clone: Coverage ceases 3 residues before the CDR3 finishes, and the germline J gene fills in the end. This chain links TRBV5-6 with TRBJ1-2, with 10 bases aligning to TRBD1. Germline V CDR1 and CDR2: SGHDT, YYEEEE. This CDR3 comprises 15 residues. Losses at the gene ends were 4 bases for V and 5 bases for J; bases not matched to a gene: 8. The sequenced CDR3 bases are TGTGCCAGCAGCCCGGCGGACAGGGGGGCTTATGGC. This translates into CASSPADRGAYG. The CDR3 as a whole reads CASSPADRGAYGYTF.

A word on this clone: Sequencing ends 3 residues short of the CDR3 end; the germline J gene provides the rest. This chain links TRBV24-1 with TRBJ2-1; 9 nucleotides agree with TRBD1. Looked up from germline, CDR1 is KGHDR and CDR2 is SFDVKD. The CDR3 has 15 residues. V shed 3 bases, J shed 5 bases, and the junction held 4 bases outside the gene matches. Incomplete CDR3 DNA: TGTGCCACCAGTGATGGGGACAGGGAAAACAATGAG. It translates to CATSDGDRENNE. The CDR3 in full is CATSDGDRENNEQFF.

Regarding this clone: One end of the junction does not line up with germline, which may come from a read error. The CDR3 goes on 3 residues after the read ends, and that part is filled in from the germline J gene. This chain links TRBV6-1 with TRBJ2-3; 12 nucleotides agree with TRBD2. This CDR3 comprises 15 residues. Germline V gene sequence: CDR1 MNHNS, CDR2 SASEGT. CDR3 sequence: CASSELAGGPETQYF. The DNA read from the CDR3 is TGTGCCAGCAGTGAACTAGCGGGGGGGCCAGAGACG.

On this clone: The read terminates 3 residues before the CDR3 end, so the remaining end is supplied by the germline J gene. The rearrangement uses TRBV30 and TRBJ2-2, with 9 nucleotides matching TRBD1. The CDR3 has 13 residues. Germline lookup yields CDR1 GTSNPN and CDR2 SVGIG (reference sequence). J gave up 7 bases and V 4 bases, and 4 bases lay outside the gene matches. Partial CDR3 DNA: TGTGCCTGGAAACAGGGGGCGGTCGGGGAG. This translates into CAWKQGAVGE. The complete CDR3 sequence is CAWKQGAVGELFF.

Turning to this clone: The observed sequence ends 3 residues before the CDR3 terminus, with the missing tail filled in from the germline J gene. The V call is TRBV10-2, the J call TRBJ1-5; D possibly corresponds to TRBD1 (5 bases). Trimming shortened V by 4 bases and J by 6 bases, and 10 bases separated the two germline ends. CDR3 length: 13 amino acids. Germline V lookup: CDR1 WSHSY, CDR2 SAAADI. This CDR3 is CASSGSGPQPQHF. The DNA read from the CDR3 is TGCGCCAGCAGTGGGTCAGGGCCTCAGCCC.